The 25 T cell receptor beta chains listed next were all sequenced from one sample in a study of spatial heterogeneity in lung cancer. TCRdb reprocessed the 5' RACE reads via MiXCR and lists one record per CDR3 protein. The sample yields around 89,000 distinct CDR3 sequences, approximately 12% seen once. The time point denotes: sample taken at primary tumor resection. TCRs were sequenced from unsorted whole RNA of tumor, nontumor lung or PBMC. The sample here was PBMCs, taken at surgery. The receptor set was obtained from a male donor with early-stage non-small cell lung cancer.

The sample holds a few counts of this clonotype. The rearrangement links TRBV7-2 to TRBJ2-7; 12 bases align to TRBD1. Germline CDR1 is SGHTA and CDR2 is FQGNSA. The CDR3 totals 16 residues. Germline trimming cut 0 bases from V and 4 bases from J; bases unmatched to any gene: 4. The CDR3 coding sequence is TGTGCCAGCAGCTTAGCGCTGGGACAGGGGGCGTACGAGCAGTACTTC. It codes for CASSLALGQGAYEQYF.

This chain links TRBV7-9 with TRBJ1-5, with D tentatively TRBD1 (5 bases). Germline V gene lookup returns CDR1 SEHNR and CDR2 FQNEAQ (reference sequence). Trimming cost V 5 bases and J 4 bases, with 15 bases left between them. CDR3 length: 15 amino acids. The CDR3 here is CASSNRGDGNQPQHF. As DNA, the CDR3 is TGTGCCAGCAGCAACCGGGGGGATGGTAATCAGCCCCAGCATTTT.

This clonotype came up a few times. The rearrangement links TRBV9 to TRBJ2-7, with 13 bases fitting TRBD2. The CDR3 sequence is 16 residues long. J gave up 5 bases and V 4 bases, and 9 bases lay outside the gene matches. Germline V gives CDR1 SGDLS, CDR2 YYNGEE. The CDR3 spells CASSPNPTSGRNEQYF. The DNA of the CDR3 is TGTGCCAGCAGCCCTAACCCGACTAGCGGGAGGAACGAGCAGTACTTC.

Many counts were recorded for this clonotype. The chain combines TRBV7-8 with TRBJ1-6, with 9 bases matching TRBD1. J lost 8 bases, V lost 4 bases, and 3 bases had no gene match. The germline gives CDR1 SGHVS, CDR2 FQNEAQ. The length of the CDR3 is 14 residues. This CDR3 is CASSSGTGHSPLHF. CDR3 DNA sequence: TGTGCCAGCAGCTCCGGGACAGGGCATTCACCCCTCCACTTT.

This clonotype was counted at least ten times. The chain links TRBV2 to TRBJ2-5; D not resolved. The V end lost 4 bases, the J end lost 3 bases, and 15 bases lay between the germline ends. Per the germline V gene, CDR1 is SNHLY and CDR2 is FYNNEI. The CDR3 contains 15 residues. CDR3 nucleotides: TGTGCCAGCAGTGGGGCTCGACGGAACGAAGAGACCCAGTACTTC. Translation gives CASSGARRNEETQYF. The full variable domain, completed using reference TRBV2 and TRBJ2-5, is EPEVTQTPSHQVTQMGQEVILRCVPISNHLYFYWYRQILGQKVEFLVSFYNNEISEKSEIFDDQFSVERPDGSNFTLKIRSTKLEDSAMYFCASSGARRNEETQYFGPGTRLLVL.

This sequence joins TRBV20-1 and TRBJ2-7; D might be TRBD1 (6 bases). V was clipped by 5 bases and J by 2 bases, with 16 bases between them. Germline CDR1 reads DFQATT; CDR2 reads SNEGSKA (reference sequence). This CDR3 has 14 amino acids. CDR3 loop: CSAVNRDKAYEQYF. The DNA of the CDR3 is TGCAGTGCTGTAAACCGGGACAAGGCCTACGAGCAGTACTTC.

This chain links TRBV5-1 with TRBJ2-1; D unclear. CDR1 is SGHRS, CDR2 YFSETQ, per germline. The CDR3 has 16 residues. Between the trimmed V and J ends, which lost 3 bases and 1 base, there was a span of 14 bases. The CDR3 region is CASSSKTAPSYNEQFF. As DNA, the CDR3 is TGCGCCAGCAGCTCCAAGACGGCCCCATCCTACAATGAGCAGTTCTTC. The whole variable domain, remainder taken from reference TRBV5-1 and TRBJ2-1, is KAGVTQTPRYLIKTRGQQVTLSCSPISGHRSVSWYQQTPGQGLQFLFEYFSETQRNKGNFPGRFSGRQFSNSRSEMNVSTLELGDSALYLCASSSKTAPSYNEQFFGPGTRLTVL.

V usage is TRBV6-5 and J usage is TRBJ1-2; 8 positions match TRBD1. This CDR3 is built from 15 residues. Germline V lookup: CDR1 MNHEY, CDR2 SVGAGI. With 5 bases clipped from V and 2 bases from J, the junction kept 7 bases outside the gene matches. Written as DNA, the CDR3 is TGTGCCAGCAGTGTTAGAGGACAGGGCAACTATGGCTACACCTTC. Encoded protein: CASSVRGQGNYGYTF.

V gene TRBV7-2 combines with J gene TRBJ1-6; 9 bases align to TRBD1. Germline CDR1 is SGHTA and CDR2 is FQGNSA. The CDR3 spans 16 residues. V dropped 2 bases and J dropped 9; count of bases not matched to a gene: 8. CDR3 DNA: TGTGCCAGCAGCTTACGCTGGACAGGGGTTGCTTCACCCCTCCACTTT. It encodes CASSLRWTGVASPLHF. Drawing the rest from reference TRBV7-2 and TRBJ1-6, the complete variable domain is GAGVSQSPSNKVTEKGKDVELRCDPISGHTALYWYRQSLGQGLEFLIYFQGNSAPDKSGLPSDRFSAERTGGSVSTLTIQRTQQEDSAVYLCASSLRWTGVASPLHFGNGTRLTVT.

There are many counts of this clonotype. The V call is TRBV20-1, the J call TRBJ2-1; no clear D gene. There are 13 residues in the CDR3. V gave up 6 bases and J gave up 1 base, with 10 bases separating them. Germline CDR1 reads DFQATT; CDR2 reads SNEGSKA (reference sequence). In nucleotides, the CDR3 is TGCAGTGCAGAAGGGTATTCCTACAATGAGCAGTTCTTC. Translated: CSAEGYSYNEQFF.

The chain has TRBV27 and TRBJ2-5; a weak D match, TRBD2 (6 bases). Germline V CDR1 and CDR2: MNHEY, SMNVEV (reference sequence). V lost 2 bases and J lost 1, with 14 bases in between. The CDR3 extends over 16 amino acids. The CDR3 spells CASSLSFRGSQETQYF. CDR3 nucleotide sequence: TGTGCCAGCAGTTTAAGTTTTCGGGGGAGCCAAGAGACCCAGTACTTC.

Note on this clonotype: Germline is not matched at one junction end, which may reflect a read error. CDR3 bases: TGTGCCAGCAGTCCTCCCAGCCTAGGGTACGGGAGGGCCATGCGACAAGAGACCCAGCACTTC. Protein product: CASSPPSLGYGRAMRQETQHF. The chain uses TRBV6-2 or TRBV6-3 and TRBJ2-5, with 8 nucleotides matching TRBD2. Germline V CDR1 and CDR2: MNHEY, SVGEGT. This CDR3 spans 21 amino acids.

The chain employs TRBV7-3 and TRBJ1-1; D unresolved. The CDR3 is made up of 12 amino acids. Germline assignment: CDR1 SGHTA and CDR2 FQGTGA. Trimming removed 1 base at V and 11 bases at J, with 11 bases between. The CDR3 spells CASSLNPGPAFF. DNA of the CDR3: TGTGCCAGCAGCTTAAATCCTGGTCCGGCTTTCTTT.

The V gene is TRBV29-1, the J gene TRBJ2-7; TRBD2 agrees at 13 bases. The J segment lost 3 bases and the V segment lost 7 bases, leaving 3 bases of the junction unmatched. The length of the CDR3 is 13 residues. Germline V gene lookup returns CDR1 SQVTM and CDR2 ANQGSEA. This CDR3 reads CSGRTSGSYEQYF. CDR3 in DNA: TGCAGCGGACGGACTAGCGGGAGCTACGAGCAGTACTTC.

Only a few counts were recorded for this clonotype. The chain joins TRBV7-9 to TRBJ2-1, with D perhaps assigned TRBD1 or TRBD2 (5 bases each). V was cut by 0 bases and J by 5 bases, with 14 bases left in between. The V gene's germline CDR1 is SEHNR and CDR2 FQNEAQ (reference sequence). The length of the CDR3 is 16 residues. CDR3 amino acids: CASSLAWGSGNNEQFF. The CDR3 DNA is TGTGCCAGCAGCTTAGCGTGGGGGTCTGGGAACAATGAGCAGTTCTTC.

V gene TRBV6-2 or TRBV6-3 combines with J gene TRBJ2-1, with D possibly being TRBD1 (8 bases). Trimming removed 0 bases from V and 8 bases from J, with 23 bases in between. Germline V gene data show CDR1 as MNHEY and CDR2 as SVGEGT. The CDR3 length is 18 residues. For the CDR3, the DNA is TGTGCCAGCAGTTACTCGACAGGGGAGGGATGGGCTTGGGATGAGCAGTTCTTC. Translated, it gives CASSYSTGEGWAWDEQFF.

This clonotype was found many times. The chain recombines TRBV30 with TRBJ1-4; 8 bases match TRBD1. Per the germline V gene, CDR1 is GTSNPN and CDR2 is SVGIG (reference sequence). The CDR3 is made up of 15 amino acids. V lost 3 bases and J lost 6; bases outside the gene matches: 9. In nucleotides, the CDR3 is TGTGCCTGGAGCCACCGGACAGGGTGGGATGAAAAACTGTTTTTT. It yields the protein CAWSHRTGWDEKLFF. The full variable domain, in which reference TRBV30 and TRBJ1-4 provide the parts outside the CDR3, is SQTIHQWPATLVQPVGSPLSLECTVEGTSNPNLYWYRQAAGRGLQLLFYSVGIGQISSEVPQNLSASRPQDRQFILSSKKLLLSDSGFYLCAWSHRTGWDEKLFFGSGTQLSVL.

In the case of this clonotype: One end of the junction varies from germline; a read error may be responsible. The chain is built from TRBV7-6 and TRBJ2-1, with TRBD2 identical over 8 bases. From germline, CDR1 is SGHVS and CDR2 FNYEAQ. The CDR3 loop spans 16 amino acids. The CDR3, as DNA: TGTGCCATCAGCTTAGAGGTTAGCGGGATGAACAATGAGCAGTTCTTC. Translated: CAISLEVSGMNNEQFF.

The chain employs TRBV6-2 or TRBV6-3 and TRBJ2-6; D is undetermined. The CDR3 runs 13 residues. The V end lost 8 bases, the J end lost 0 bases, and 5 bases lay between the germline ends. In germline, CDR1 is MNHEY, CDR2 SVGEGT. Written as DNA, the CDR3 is TGTGCCAGCCAGGACTCTGGGGCCAACGTCCTGACTTTC. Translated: CASQDSGANVLTF.

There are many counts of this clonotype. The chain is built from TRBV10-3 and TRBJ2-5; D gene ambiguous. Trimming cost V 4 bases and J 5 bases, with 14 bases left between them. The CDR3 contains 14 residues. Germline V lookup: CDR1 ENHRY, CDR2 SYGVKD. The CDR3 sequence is CAISGNGIWETQYF. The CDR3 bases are TGTGCCATCAGTGGGAATGGGATCTGGGAGACCCAGTACTTC.

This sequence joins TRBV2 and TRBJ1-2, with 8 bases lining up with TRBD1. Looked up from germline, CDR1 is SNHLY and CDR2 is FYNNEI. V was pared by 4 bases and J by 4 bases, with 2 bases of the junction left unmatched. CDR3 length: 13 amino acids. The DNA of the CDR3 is TGTGCCAGCAGTGGGGACAGGTTCTATGGCTACACCTTC. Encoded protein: CASSGDRFYGYTF.

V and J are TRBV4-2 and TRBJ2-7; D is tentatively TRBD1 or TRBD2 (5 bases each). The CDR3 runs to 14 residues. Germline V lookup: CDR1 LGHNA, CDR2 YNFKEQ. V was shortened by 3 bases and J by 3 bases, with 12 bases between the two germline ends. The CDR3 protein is CASSHRDGHYEQYF. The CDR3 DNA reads TGTGCCAGCAGCCACCGGGACGGCCACTACGAGCAGTACTTC.

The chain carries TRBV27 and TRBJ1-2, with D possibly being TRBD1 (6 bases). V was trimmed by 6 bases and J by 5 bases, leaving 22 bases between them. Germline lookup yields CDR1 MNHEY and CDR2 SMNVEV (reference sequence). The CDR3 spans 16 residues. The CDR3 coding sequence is TGTGCCAGCAGCCACCGAGGCAGGGGCTTGGGTTATGGCTACACCTTC. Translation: CASSHRGRGLGYGYTF.

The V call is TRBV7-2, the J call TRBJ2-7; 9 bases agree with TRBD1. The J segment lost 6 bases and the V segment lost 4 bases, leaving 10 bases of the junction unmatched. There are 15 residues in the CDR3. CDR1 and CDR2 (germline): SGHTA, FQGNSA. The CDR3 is CASSSKRDRVGEQYF. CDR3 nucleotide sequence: TGTGCCAGCAGCTCCAAAAGGGACAGGGTGGGCGAGCAGTACTTC.

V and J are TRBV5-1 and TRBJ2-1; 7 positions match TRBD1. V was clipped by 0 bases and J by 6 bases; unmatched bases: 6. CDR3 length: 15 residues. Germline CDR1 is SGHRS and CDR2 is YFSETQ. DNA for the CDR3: TGCGCCAGCAGCTTGGGTGACAGGGATAGCAATGAGCAGTTCTTC. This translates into CASSLGDRDSNEQFF.